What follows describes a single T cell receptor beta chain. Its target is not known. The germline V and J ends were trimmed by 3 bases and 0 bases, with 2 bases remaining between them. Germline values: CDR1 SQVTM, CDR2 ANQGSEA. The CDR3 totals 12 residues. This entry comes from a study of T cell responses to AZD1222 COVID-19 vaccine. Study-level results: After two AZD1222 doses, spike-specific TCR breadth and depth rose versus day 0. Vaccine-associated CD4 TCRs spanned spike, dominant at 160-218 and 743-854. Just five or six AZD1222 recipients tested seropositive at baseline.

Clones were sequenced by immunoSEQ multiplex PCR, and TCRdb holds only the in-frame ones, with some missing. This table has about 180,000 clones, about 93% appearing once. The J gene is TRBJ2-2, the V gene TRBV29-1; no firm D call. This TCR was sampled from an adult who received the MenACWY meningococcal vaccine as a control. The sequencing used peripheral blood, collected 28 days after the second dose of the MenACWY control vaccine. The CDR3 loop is CSVEANTGELFF. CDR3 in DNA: TGCAGCGTTGAGGCGAACACCGGGGAGCTGTTTTTT.